This is a list of T cell receptor beta chains from one sample in a study of blood T cell repertoires in COVID-19. Using immunoSEQ multiplex PCR, the repertoire was profiled, and TCRdb retains in-frame clones only, with some absent. The sample includes about 75,000 clones, 75% to 85% of them seen just once. Sequenced: peripheral blood. The receptors were gathered from a woman in her forties or fifties with acute or convalescent COVID-19. The CDR3 runs from the conserved cysteine through the conserved F or W. Each record gives: J gene, D gene, V gene, clone size, CDR3 protein, CDR3 DNA. D genes are given only for firm matches. The listing skips clone size in some rows; elsewhere it reads once, few, many or a size class.

TRBJ1-6	.	TRBV18	.	CASSPLTGSDSPLHF	TGTGCCAGCTCACCTCTCACAGGGTCGGATTCACCCCTCCACTTT
TRBJ1-5	.	TRBV4-3	.	CASSQEVGVNQPQHF	TGCGCCAGCAGCCAAGAGGTAGGGGTCAATCAGCCCCAGCATTTT
TRBJ1-5	.	TRBV7-2	.	CASSRGLSNQPQHF	TGTGCCAGCAGCAGGGGTCTTTCCAATCAGCCCCAGCATTTT
TRBJ2-7	TRBD1	TRBV10-3	.	CAISESRRQGAFEQYF	TGTGCCATCAGTGAGTCTAGGAGACAGGGGGCATTCGAGCAGTACTTC
TRBJ2-2	.	TRBV11-2	.	CASSLLSPNTGELFF	TGTGCCAGCAGTCTCCTCTCCCCGAACACCGGGGAGCTGTTTTTT
TRBJ1-5	.	TRBV5-1	.	CASSPSGERGQPQHF	TGCGCCAGCAGCCCCTCGGGGGAACGGGGTCAGCCCCAGCATTTT
TRBJ1-2	.	TRBV6-2/TRBV6-3	.	CASSQGQNYGYTF	TGTGCCAGCAGTCAAGGACAGAACTATGGCTACACCTTC
TRBJ2-3	.	TRBV5-1	.	CASSLTRAGDTQYF	TGCGCCAGCAGCTTGACCAGGGCCGGAGATACGCAGTATTTT
TRBJ2-5	TRBD2	TRBV5-6	.	CASSPGTSGGETQYF	TGTGCCAGCAGTCCGGGGACTAGCGGAGGAGAGACCCAGTACTTC
TRBJ2-7	.	TRBV27	.	CASRFSTGNEQYF	TGTGCCAGCCGTTTCTCTACGGGAAACGAGCAGTACTTC
TRBJ1-3	.	TRBV28	.	CASSFRVGNTIYF	TGTGCCAGCAGTTTCAGGGTAGGAAACACCATATATTTT
TRBJ2-5	TRBD1	TRBV6-4	.	CASRVTNRDREETQYF	TGTGCCAGCAGAGTAACTAACCGGGACAGGGAAGAGACCCAGTACTTC
TRBJ2-7	TRBD2	TRBV25-1	.	CASSGEASGSYEQYF	TGTGCCAGCAGTGGAGAGGCTAGCGGGTCTTACGAGCAGTACTTC
TRBJ2-1	TRBD2	TRBV5-4	once	CASSAGLADNEQFF	TGTGCCAGCAGCGCGGGACTAGCGGACAATGAGCAGTTCTTC
TRBJ2-3	.	TRBV7-3	.	CASSLGPRDTQYF	TGTGCCAGCAGCTTAGGTCCGCGAGATACGCAGTATTTT
TRBJ2-7	.	TRBV12-3/TRBV12-4	few	CASSLRDEQYF	TGTGCCAGCAGTTTACGGGACGAGCAGTACTTC
TRBJ1-2	.	TRBV28	.	CASRFPGADYGYTF	TGTGCCAGCAGATTCCCAGGGGCGGACTATGGCTACACCTTC
TRBJ1-5	TRBD1	TRBV5-1	.	CASSETGVSNQPQHF	TGCGCCAGCAGCGAAACAGGGGTGAGCAATCAGCCCCAGCATTTT
TRBJ2-3	.	TRBV19	.	CASSIGGPQDTQYF	TGTGCCAGTAGTATAGGGGGGCCTCAGGATACGCAGTATTTT
TRBJ2-3	TRBD1	TRBV2	.	CASSYPRGHTDTQYF	TGTGCCAGCAGTTATCCCAGGGGGCATACAGATACGCAGTATTTT
TRBJ1-5	.	TRBV12-3/TRBV12-4	few	CASSLRGIQPQHF	TGTGCCAGCAGTTTGCGGGGGATTCAGCCCCAGCATTTT
TRBJ2-7	.	TRBV6-5	.	CASSKEQGLYEQYF	TGTGCCAGCAGCAAAGAACAAGGACTCTACGAGCAGTACTTC
TRBJ1-1	.	TRBV4-3	.	CASSQDTSQGTEAFF	TGCGCCAGCAGCCAAGATACCAGCCAGGGCACTGAAGCTTTCTTT
TRBJ1-1	.	TRBV20-1	.	CSARGGQSPFF	TGCAGTGCTAGAGGGGGGCAGAGCCCTTTCTTT
TRBJ1-2	.	TRBV5-1	.	CASSTPGAYTF	TGCGCCAGCAGCACACCGGGTGCCTACACCTTC
TRBJ1-5	.	TRBV7-9	.	CASSLAGSNQPQHF	TGTGCCAGCAGCTTGGCGGGGAGCAATCAGCCCCAGCATTTT
TRBJ1-5	.	TRBV7-8	.	CASSFIGTINQPQHF	TGTGCCAGCAGCTTTATCGGGACTATTAATCAGCCCCAGCATTTT
TRBJ1-6	TRBD1	TRBV4-3	.	CASSQERTGTYSPLHF	TGCGCCAGCAGCCAAGAGAGGACAGGGACATATTCACCCCTCCACTTT
TRBJ1-1	TRBD1	TRBV2	.	CASSPPGTGTEAFF	TGTGCCAGCAGTCCCCCCGGGACAGGGACCGAAGCTTTCTTT
TRBJ2-1	.	TRBV7-3	.	CASSSWAGSYNEQFF	TGTGCCAGCAGCTCGTGGGCGGGGAGCTACAATGAGCAGTTCTTC
TRBJ2-3	TRBD2	TRBV3-1/TRBV3-2	.	CASSQDIGLGLAGVNTQYF	TGTGCCAGCAGCCAAGATATAGGGTTGGGACTAGCAGGGGTGAATACGCAGTATTTT
TRBJ1-2	TRBD1	TRBV14	.	CASSPQQGAYRYGYTF	TGTGCCAGCAGCCCACAACAGGGGGCCTATCGATATGGCTACACCTTC
TRBJ1-2	TRBD1	TRBV3-1/TRBV3-2	.	CASSQNTGGNGGYTF	TGTGCCAGCAGCCAAAATACAGGGGGCAATGGAGGCTACACCTTC
TRBJ2-1	TRBD2	TRBV29-1	.	CSVEVYRTSIIEQFF	TGCAGCGTTGAAGTTTACCGGACTAGCATCATAGAGCAGTTCTTC
TRBJ2-7	TRBD1	TRBV27	once	CASPIRDRGGEQYF	TGTGCCAGCCCCATAAGGGACAGGGGGGGTGAGCAGTACTTC
TRBJ2-1	TRBD1	TRBV27	.	CASRWTGGENEQFF	TGTGCCAGCAGGTGGACAGGGGGCGAAAATGAGCAGTTCTTC
TRBJ1-1	TRBD1	TRBV5-4	.	CASSSRPSGTVSSNTEAFF	TGTGCCAGCAGCTCCCGACCTTCCGGGACAGTCAGTTCGAACACTGAAGCTTTCTTT
TRBJ1-4	TRBD1	TRBV7-9	.	CASSLAAGGVEKLFF	TGTGCCAGCAGCTTAGCGGCAGGGGGAGTTGAAAAACTGTTTTTT
TRBJ2-1	TRBD1	TRBV28	.	CASSPGQAYNEQFF	TGTGCCAGCAGTCCGGGACAGGCTTACAATGAGCAGTTCTTC
TRBJ2-3	.	TRBV29-1	few	CSVAYTDTQYF	TGCAGCGTTGCCTACACAGATACGCAGTATTTT
TRBJ1-1	.	TRBV5-1	.	CASSLGGVNTEAFF	TGCGCCAGCAGCTTGGGGGGCGTGAACACTGAAGCTTTCTTT
TRBJ1-5	.	TRBV6-5	.	CASRQTGIRDQPQHF	TGTGCCAGCAGACAAACCGGGATAAGGGATCAGCCCCAGCATTTT
TRBJ1-4	.	TRBV7-8	.	CASSLGQLNEKLFF	TGTGCCAGCAGCTTAGGACAGCTGAATGAAAAACTGTTTTTT
TRBJ1-5	.	TRBV25-1	.	CASSGRLSNQPQHF	TGTGCCAGCAGTGGTCGGTTGAGCAATCAGCCCCAGCATTTT
TRBJ2-7	TRBD2	TRBV27	.	CASSLYSTSGRYEQYF	TGTGCCAGCAGTTTATATTCAACTAGCGGGCGGTACGAGCAGTACTTC
TRBJ2-1	TRBD2	TRBV7-6	.	CASSLVFGPVAGTSDYNEQFF	TGTGCCAGCAGCTTAGTGTTTGGGCCCGTCGCCGGGACTAGCGACTACAATGAGCAGTTCTTC
TRBJ2-7	TRBD2	TRBV6-4	.	CASSDSSGISSYEQYF	TGTGCCAGCAGTGACTCGAGCGGGATAAGCTCCTACGAGCAGTACTTC
TRBJ2-5	.	TRBV28	.	CASSLTGPRQETQYF	TGTGCCAGCAGTTTAACAGGGCCCCGGCAAGAGACCCAGTACTTC
TRBJ2-1	.	TRBV6-1	.	CASSFGEDYNEQFF	TGTGCCAGCAGTTTTGGGGAGGACTACAATGAGCAGTTCTTC
TRBJ2-1	.	TRBV5-4	.	CASSSHHESSYNEQFF	TGTGCCAGCAGCTCCCACCATGAGAGCTCCTACAATGAGCAGTTCTTC
TRBJ2-2	TRBD2	TRBV5-4	.	CASSSLTSGNTGELFF	TGTGCCAGCAGCTCCCTGACTAGCGGGAACACCGGGGAGCTGTTTTTT
TRBJ2-2	.	TRBV10-3	.	CAIRKDGKTSNTGELFF	TGTGCCATCAGGAAAGACGGGAAAACATCGAACACCGGGGAGCTGTTTTTT
TRBJ2-7	TRBD1	TRBV18	.	CASSDRVNPYEQYF	TGTGCCAGCTCCGACAGGGTAAATCCCTACGAGCAGTACTTC